This paragraph reports one T cell receptor beta chain. As yet, its antigen is unknown. The data are from a study of OX40 agonist ivuxolimab in advanced cancers. Whole-study context: The study gave patients intravenous ivuxolimab at 0.01 to 10 mg/kg every 2 weeks.

Repertoires were generated with immunoSEQ multiplex PCR, while TCRdb's copy carries only in-frame clones and drops some. Here the sample spans nearly 70,000 clones, roughly 85% being singletons. The CDR3 covers 15 residues. The ends lost 5 bases at V and 1 base at J; junction bases unmatched: 7. Germline CDR1 reads SGHTA; CDR2 reads FQGNSA. Study results and caveats: Averaging showed that CD8+ T cells had more expanded clones than CD4+ did. The antigens recognized by the expanded peripheral T cells, that is their antigen specificity, were not determined.

This specimen was CD4+ or CD8+ T cells sorted from blood, taken in a trial of the OX40 agonist ivuxolimab. The clonotype originates from an adult with an advanced solid tumor such as melanoma, head and neck, liver or kidney cancer. The chain is built from TRBV7-2 and TRBJ2-7; 8 bases map to TRBD1. In DNA, the CDR3 is TGTGCCAGCAGCCCTCAGGGGGCTAGTTCCTACGAGCAGTACTTC. This gives the protein CASSPQGASSYEQYF.